Presented here are 19 T cell receptor beta chains from one specimen sequenced in a study of T cell changes during pregnancy in multiple sclerosis. This table comes from immunoSEQ multiplex PCR, and its TCRdb copy is limited to in-frame clones, with some not included. Of tens of thousands of clones detected, approximately 94% appear once; the ten largest clones hold 0.5% to 0.75%. Here the sequenced sample was CD4+ T cells from peripheral blood mononuclear cells, taken in the third trimester of pregnancy. These TCRs come from a female donor with multiple sclerosis, enrolled in a pregnancy study.

A few counts support this clone. The gene calls are TRBV7-9 and TRBJ2-7, with 9 bases identical to TRBD2. The CDR3 extends over 13 amino acids. Germline V gene data show CDR1 as SEHNR and CDR2 as FQNEAQ (reference sequence). V trimming: 5 bases; J trimming: 9 bases; junction bases outside the gene matches: 8. DNA of the CDR3: TGTGCCAGCAGCGAAAGCGGGAGGCCCGGGCAGTACTTC. The encoded protein is CASSESGRPGQYF.

The chain joins TRBV11-3 to TRBJ2-5, with D tentatively TRBD2 (6 bases). Germline-derived CDR1 and CDR2 are SGHNT and YENEEA. V dropped 5 bases and J dropped 2 bases, with 24 bases sitting between them. The CDR3 length is 18 residues. The CDR3 spells CASSLGTLRSLGQETQYF. The CDR3 DNA reads as TGTGCCAGCAGCCTCGGGACTCTTCGTTCGCTAGGACAAGAGACCCAGTACTTC.

V usage is TRBV6-5 and J usage is TRBJ2-2; D remains ambiguous. Trimming took off 1 base at V and 6 bases at J, with 6 bases between the two ends. Germline V gene data show CDR1 as MNHEY and CDR2 as SVGAGI. The CDR3 has 13 amino acids. CDR3 DNA: TGTGCCAGCAGTTACTTTTCATCCGGGGAGCTGTTTTTT. Translated, it gives CASSYFSSGELFF.

The chain carries TRBV27 and TRBJ2-1, with 7 bases fitting TRBD1. In germline, CDR1 is MNHEY, CDR2 SMNVEV (reference sequence). The junction had 3 bases not matched to a gene; V was cut back by 6 bases and J by 4 bases. The CDR3 runs 13 residues. The CDR3 reads CASRSQGYNEQFF. DNA of the CDR3: TGTGCCAGCAGGTCACAGGGGTACAATGAGCAGTTCTTC.

J is TRBJ2-1 and V is TRBV10-1; TRBD2 matches at 11 bases. With 0 bases clipped from V and 4 bases from J, the junction kept 14 bases outside the gene matches. The CDR3 extends over 20 amino acids. The V gene's germline CDR1 is WNHNN and CDR2 SYGVQD (reference sequence). Here the CDR3 DNA reads TGCGCCAGCAGTGAGTCAAGCCGAAGGGGGACTAGCGGCCTATACAATGAGCAGTTCTTC. It yields the protein CASSESSRRGTSGLYNEQFF.

Written as DNA, the CDR3 is TGTGCCAGTAGTATTGGGCGGGGCAGGTACGAGCAGTACTTC. Its protein is CASSIGRGRYEQYF. J is TRBJ2-7 and V is TRBV19; the D gene is possibly TRBD2 (6 bases). This CDR3 spans 14 amino acids. Trimming removed 3 bases from V and 4 bases from J, with 13 bases in between. Germline CDR1 LNHDA, CDR2 SQIVND (reference sequence).

This clone was counted a few times. The rearrangement links TRBV7-8 to TRBJ1-2; TRBD1 matches at 7 bases. Trimming cost V 4 bases and J 2 bases; bases outside gene matches: 4. CDR1 and CDR2 from the germline V gene are SGHVS and FQNEAQ. The CDR3 has 14 amino acids. Here the CDR3 reads CASSSGTVNYGYTF. CDR3 in DNA: TGTGCCAGCAGCTCAGGGACAGTAAACTATGGCTACACCTTC.

To note about this clone: This same CDR3 is encoded by further DNA sequences in the sample. The V call is TRBV5-1, the J call TRBJ1-1, with 8 bases aligning to TRBD1. CDR3 length: 14 amino acids. V was clipped by 4 bases and J by 1 base; unmatched bases: 3. Germline CDR1 is SGHRS and CDR2 is YFSETQ. The CDR3 bases are TGCGCCAGCAGCACACAGGGGGGGAACACTGAAGCTTTCTTT. Translating gives CASSTQGGNTEAFF.

The chain employs TRBV25-1 and TRBJ1-1; weak D call: TRBD1 (6 bases). Deletions cut 4 bases from V and 7 bases from J, with 16 bases between. The CDR3 consists of 14 residues. Germline V lookup: CDR1 MGHDK, CDR2 SYGVNS. The CDR3 reads CASSALGARGEAFF. CDR3 coding DNA: TGTGCCAGCAGTGCTCTGGGGGCGCGAGGTGAAGCTTTCTTT. Variable domain in full (rest from reference TRBV25-1 and TRBJ1-1): EADIYQTPRYLVIGTGKKITLECSQTMGHDKMYWYQQDPGMELHLIHYSYGVNSTEKGDLSSESTVSRIRTEHFPLTLESARPSHTSQYLCASSALGARGEAFFGQGTRLTVV.

The chain carries TRBV19 and TRBJ2-3; weak D call: TRBD1 (5 bases). Germline CDR1 and CDR2: LNHDA and SQIVND (reference sequence). The CDR3 runs 14 residues. Deletions cut 5 bases from V and 2 bases from J, with 11 bases between. CDR3: CASSQQENTDTQYF. The CDR3 region has the DNA TGTGCCAGTAGTCAACAGGAGAACACAGATACGCAGTATTTT.

This chain links TRBV2 with TRBJ1-1, with 7 nucleotides matching TRBD1. Germline CDR1 is SNHLY and CDR2 is FYNNEI. The V gene end was trimmed by 7 bases and the J gene end by 1 base; junction bases not matched to a gene: 0. The CDR3 loop spans 12 amino acids. DNA of the CDR3: TGTGCCAGCAACAGGGGGAACACTGAAGCTTTCTTT. It encodes CASNRGNTEAFF.

The chain has TRBV7-2 and TRBJ1-1, with 8 bases identical to TRBD1. Trimming took 5 bases from V and 5 from J; bases not matched to a gene: 7. The germline V gene encodes CDR1 SGHTA and CDR2 FQGNSA. CDR3 size: 14 residues. CDR3 sequence reads: CASSQGQGRTEAFF. CDR3 bases: TGTGCCAGCAGCCAAGGACAGGGACGGACTGAAGCTTTCTTT.

The V call is TRBV6-1, the J call TRBJ1-5; D gene unclear. The CDR3 is made up of 12 amino acids. V lost 1 base and J 7 bases, leaving 5 bases between the germline ends. CDR1 MNHNS and CDR2 SASEGT come from the germline V gene. CDR3 amino acids: CASSEGRQPQHF. CDR3 nucleotide sequence: TGTGCCAGCAGTGAAGGGAGACAGCCCCAGCATTTT.

This clone is a singleton in its sample. V gene TRBV21-1 combines with J gene TRBJ1-6. TRBV21-1 is a pseudogene. The CDR3 runs to 15 residues. DNA of the CDR3: TGTGCCAGCAGCAAAGGGAGGGGCGGGGATTCACCCCTCCACTTT. Translating gives CASSKGRGGDSPLHF.

V is TRBV6-6 and J is TRBJ2-5, with a weak D call TRBD2 (6 bases). Germline CDR1 is MNHNY and CDR2 is SVGAGI (reference sequence). The V end was cut by 0 bases, the J end by 2 bases, with 10 bases between. There are 15 residues in the CDR3. The CDR3 bases are TGTGCCAGCAGTTACTCGTCGGGGGATCAAGAGACCCAGTACTTC. This codes for CASSYSSGDQETQYF.

This clone was recorded only once. V gene TRBV18 combines with J gene TRBJ2-7, with a weak D call TRBD1 (6 bases). V was cut by 3 bases and J by 7 bases, with 16 bases left in between. CDR3 length: 14 amino acids. CDR1 is KGHSH, CDR2 LQKENI, per germline. For the CDR3, the DNA is TGTGCCAGCTCACCCCACAGGGACGGCGTGGAGCAGTACTTC. Translated: CASSPHRDGVEQYF.

This rearrangement joins TRBV28 to TRBJ2-2; D may be TRBD2 (5 bases). Between the trimmed V and J ends, which lost 8 bases and 7 bases, there was a span of 20 bases. The CDR3 is 15 residues long. CDR1 MDHEN and CDR2 SYDVKM come from the germline V gene. CDR3 loop: CASWTTPRGGGELFF. The CDR3 nucleotides are TGTGCCAGCTGGACCACCCCTCGGGGTGGCGGGGAGCTGTTTTTT.

A single count supports this clone. The chain is built from TRBV6-6 and TRBJ2-5, with TRBD1 identical over 8 bases. CDR1 is MNHNY and CDR2 is SVGAGI in the germline V gene (reference sequence). The CDR3 covers 14 residues. V shed 6 bases and J 5 bases; nucleotides not matched to a gene: 8. The DNA of the CDR3 is TGTGCCAGCAGATATCCGGGACAGGCGGAGACCCAGTACTTC. Protein sequence: CASRYPGQAETQYF.

The V gene is TRBV18, the J gene TRBJ2-7; D might be TRBD2 (5 bases). This CDR3 comprises 14 residues. Germline lookup yields CDR1 KGHSH and CDR2 LQKENI. Trimming pared 1 base from V and 2 bases from J, leaving 9 bases between. DNA for the CDR3: TGTGCCAGCTCACCACGGGGAGCCACCTACGAGCAGTACTTC. This sequence encodes CASSPRGATYEQYF.